This TCR beta chain was retrieved from a study of blood T cell repertoires in COVID-19. About the research overall: T cells, B-cell-depleted T cells, or PBMCs provided the cDNA or gDNA that served as material.

Germline assignment: CDR1 MNHEY and CDR2 SVGAGI. V was cut by 11 bases and J by 0 bases, with 19 bases left in between. The length of the CDR3 is 15 residues. Authors' analysis steps: Reference gene primer amplification gave estimated nucleated cell counts. Clones were sequenced by immunoSEQ multiplex PCR, and TCRdb holds only the in-frame ones, with some missing. V and J calls and clone size are given by that table; D and trimming were obtained from the DNA. The sample comprises about 91,000 clones, 70% to 90% of which are singletons, and around 5% rests with the top ten. This sequence joins TRBV6-5 and TRBJ2-5, with D tentatively TRBD1 (6 bases). The sequencing sample was made of peripheral blood. The clonotype originates from a woman older than 75 with active COVID-19. CDR3 nucleotide sequence: TGTGCCGGTTCTGCGGACAGCAGGTACCAAGAGACCCAGTACTTC. As protein: CAGSADSRYQETQYF.